Below, one T cell receptor beta chain is given with its context. The data derive from a study of blood T cell repertoires in COVID-19. Study information: Sites across the United States, Italy and Spain contributed samples from acute and convalescent COVID-19.

The CDR3 is made up of 13 amino acids. V was clipped by 6 bases and J by 2 bases, with 11 bases between them. Germline V gene data show CDR1 as SGHRS and CDR2 as YFSETQ. Original processing notes: Nucleated cell number was recorded as an estimate derived from reference gene primer amplification. The table came from immunoSEQ multiplex PCR; TCRdb's copy has only in-frame clones and leaves some out. V, J and clone size are those of that table, while D and trimming were read from the DNA. The sample consists of about 69,000 clones, approximately 75% of them appearing once. Sequencing was performed on peripheral blood. The V call is TRBV5-1, the J call TRBJ2-5, with a tentative D call TRBD1 (6 bases). The receptor was isolated from a human donor in a cohort sampled during active COVID-19. The CDR3: CASNGQGQETQYF. The DNA for the CDR3 is TGCGCCAGCAACGGGCAGGGGCAAGAGACCCAGTACTTC.